This T cell receptor beta chain was identified in a study of shared clonotypes between healthy human individuals. Clones were read by immunoSEQ multiplex PCR, and TCRdb kept only the in-frame ones, dropping some. The table records some 240,000 clones, 50% to 75% of them present only once. In this sample, this clone turned up once. This CDR3 has 14 amino acids. V lost 2 bases and J lost 2, with 7 bases in between. From germline, CDR1 is SGHAT and CDR2 FQNNGV. The sequence was obtained from a man aged 25 to 45 in good health. The sequenced sample consisted of memory CD4+ T cells sorted from blood. Stated subset: CD45RA-negative fraction. The chain recombines TRBV11-2 with TRBJ2-1, with unresolved D. The CDR3 sequence: CASSLSPAYNEQFF. CDR3 coding DNA: TGTGCCAGCAGCTTATCGCCAGCCTACAATGAGCAGTTCTTC.